The 5 T cell receptor beta chains listed next were all sequenced from one sample in a study of T cell responses to AZD1222 COVID-19 vaccine. The protocol was immunoSEQ multiplex PCR, while the TCRdb copy is restricted to in-frame clones and leaves out a portion. The repertoire includes approximately 50,000 clones, less than 90% of them detected once, and 6.9% sits in the top ten. The sequences come from peripheral blood, collected 28 days after the second AZD1222 dose. All receptors derive from an adult who received the AZD1222 COVID-19 vaccine.

A few counts support this clone. Here the CDR3 DNA reads TGCAGCGTTGAAGGTGAGACAGCGGATTGGGGCTACACCTTC. Its translation: CSVEGETADWGYTF. The V gene is TRBV29-1, the J gene TRBJ1-2, with D possibly matching TRBD1 (5 bases). V was trimmed by 1 base and J by 8 bases, leaving 17 bases between them. Germline CDR1 and CDR2: SQVTM and ANQGSEA. The CDR3 covers 14 residues.

The rearrangement links TRBV4-1 to TRBJ2-2; D remains ambiguous. The V and J ends lost 1 base and 0 bases respectively, with 6 bases between them. There are 15 residues in the CDR3. Germline lookup yields CDR1 MGHRA and CDR2 YSYEKL. CDR3 DNA: TGCGCCAGCAGCCAAGGACGGACGAACACCGGGGAGCTGTTTTTT. Residues: CASSQGRTNTGELFF.

This clone occurred once. The rearrangement links TRBV7-2 to TRBJ2-1; tentatively, D is TRBD2 (6 bases). Between the trimmed V and J ends, which lost 9 bases and 10 bases, there was a span of 22 bases. CDR3 length: 14 residues. Germline lookup yields CDR1 SGHTA and CDR2 FQGNSA. The CDR3 region is CASGWREGVREQFF. The CDR3 DNA sequence: TGTGCCAGTGGGTGGCGGGAAGGGGTCCGGGAGCAGTTCTTC.

This CDR3 is CASSLARTWRGYTF. As DNA, the CDR3 is TGTGCCAGCAGCTTGGCAAGGACGTGGCGTGGCTACACCTTC. The chain joins TRBV7-8 to TRBJ1-2; no clear D. This CDR3 spans 14 amino acids. Per germline, CDR1 SGHVS and CDR2 FQNEAQ. The V end was cut by 3 bases, the J end by 7 bases, with 15 bases between.

J is TRBJ1-3 and V is TRBV28; 10 bases map to TRBD1. The length of the CDR3 is 16 residues. In germline, CDR1 is MDHEN, CDR2 SYDVKM. Unmatched junction bases numbered 3, after V lost 2 bases and J lost 2 bases. In nucleotides, the CDR3 is TGTGCCAGCAGTTTACCAGGACAGGGGGCTGGAAACACCATATATTTT. Protein sequence: CASSLPGQGAGNTIYF.